The clone carrying this TCR beta chain has more than one count but fewer than ten. TCRdb passed the 5' RACE reads through MiXCR, listing each CDR3 protein once. The sample includes about 82,000 distinct CDR3 sequences, around 13% of them seen just once. This CDR3 has 14 amino acids. V lost 2 bases, J lost 1 base, and 5 bases lay in between. Looked up from germline, CDR1 is MNHNY and CDR2 is SVGAGI (reference sequence). The sample is drawn from a study of T-cell memory formation after mild COVID-19. The material sequenced was PBMCs or a T cell subset sorted from them (not recorded which). This clonotype originated in a man aged 18 to 29 who had mild COVID-19 (a few samples of this study predate the infection). Cell type and time point are not known. This chain uses TRBV6-6 with TRBJ2-2; D is unresolved. CDR3 loop: CASSYGVNTGELFF. The CDR3 nucleotides read TGTGCCAGCAGTTACGGGGTGAACACCGGGGAGCTGTTTTTT.